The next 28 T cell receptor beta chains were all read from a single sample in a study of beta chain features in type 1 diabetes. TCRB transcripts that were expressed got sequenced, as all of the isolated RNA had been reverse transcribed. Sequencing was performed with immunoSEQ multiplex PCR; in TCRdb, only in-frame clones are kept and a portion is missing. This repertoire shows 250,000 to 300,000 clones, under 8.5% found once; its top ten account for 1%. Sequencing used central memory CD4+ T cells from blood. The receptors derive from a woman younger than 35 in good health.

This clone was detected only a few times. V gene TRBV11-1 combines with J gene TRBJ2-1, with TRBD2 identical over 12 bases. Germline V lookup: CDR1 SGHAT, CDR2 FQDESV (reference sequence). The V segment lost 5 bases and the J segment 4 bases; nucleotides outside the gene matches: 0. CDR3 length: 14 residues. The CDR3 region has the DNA TGTGCCAGCAGCGGGACTAGCGGGTACAATGAGCAGTTCTTC. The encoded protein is CASSGTSGYNEQFF.

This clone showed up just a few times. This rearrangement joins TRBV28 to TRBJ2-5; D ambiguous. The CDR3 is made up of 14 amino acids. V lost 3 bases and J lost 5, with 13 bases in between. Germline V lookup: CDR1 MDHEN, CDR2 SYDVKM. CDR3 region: CASSFMDGGETQYF. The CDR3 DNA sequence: TGTGCCAGCAGTTTTATGGACGGTGGGGAGACCCAGTACTTC.

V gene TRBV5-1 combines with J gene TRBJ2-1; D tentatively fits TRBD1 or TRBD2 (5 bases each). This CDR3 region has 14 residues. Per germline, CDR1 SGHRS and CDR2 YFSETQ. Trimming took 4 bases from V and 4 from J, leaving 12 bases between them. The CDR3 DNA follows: TGCGCCAGCAGCCCGGGACCGGATTACAATGAGCAGTTCTTC. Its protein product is CASSPGPDYNEQFF.

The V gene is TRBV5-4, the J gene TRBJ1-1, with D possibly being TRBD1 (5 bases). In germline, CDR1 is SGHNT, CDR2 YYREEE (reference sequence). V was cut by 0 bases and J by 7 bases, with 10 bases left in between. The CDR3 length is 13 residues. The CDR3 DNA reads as TGTGCCAGCAGCTTGGCCGGGGGATTTGAAGCTTTCTTT. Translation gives CASSLAGGFEAFF.

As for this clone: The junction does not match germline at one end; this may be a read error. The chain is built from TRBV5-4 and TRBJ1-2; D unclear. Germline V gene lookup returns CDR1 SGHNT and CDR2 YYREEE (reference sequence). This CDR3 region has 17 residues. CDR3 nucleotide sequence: TGCGCCAGCAGCCAAGATCTTCGACACAGAGCTAACTATGGCTACACCTTC. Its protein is CASSQDLRHRANYGYTF.

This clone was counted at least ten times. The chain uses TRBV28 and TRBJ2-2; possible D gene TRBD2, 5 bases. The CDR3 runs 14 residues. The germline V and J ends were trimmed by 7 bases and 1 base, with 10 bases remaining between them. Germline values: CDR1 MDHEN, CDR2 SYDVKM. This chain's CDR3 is CASIRAGNTGELFF. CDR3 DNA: TGTGCCAGCATTCGGGCGGGGAACACCGGGGAGCTGTTTTTT.

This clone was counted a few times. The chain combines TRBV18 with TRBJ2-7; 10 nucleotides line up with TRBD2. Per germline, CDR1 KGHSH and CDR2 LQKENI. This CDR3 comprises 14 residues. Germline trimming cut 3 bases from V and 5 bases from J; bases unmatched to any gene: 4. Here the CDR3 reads CASSPASGSHEQYF. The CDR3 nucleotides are TGTGCCAGCTCACCCGCTAGCGGGAGTCACGAGCAGTACTTC. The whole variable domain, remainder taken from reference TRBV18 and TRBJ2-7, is NAGVMQNPRHLVRRRGQEARLRCSPMKGHSHVYWYRQLPEEGLKFMVYLQKENIIDESGMPKERFSAEFPKEGPSILRIQQVVRGDSAAYFCASSPASGSHEQYFGPGTRLTVT.

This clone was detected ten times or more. As DNA, the CDR3 is TGTGCCAGCAGCTTCCCGCCTGGCGAGCAGTACTTC. This sequence encodes CASSFPPGEQYF. The chain couples TRBV7-2 to TRBJ2-7; unclear D gene. This CDR3 region has 12 residues. Germline V gene lookup returns CDR1 SGHTA and CDR2 FQGNSA. With 3 bases removed from V and 6 bases from J, the gap between germline ends came to 9 bases.

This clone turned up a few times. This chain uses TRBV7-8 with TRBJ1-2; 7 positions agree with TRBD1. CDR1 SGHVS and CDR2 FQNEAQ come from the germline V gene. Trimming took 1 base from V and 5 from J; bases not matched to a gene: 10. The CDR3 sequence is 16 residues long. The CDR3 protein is CASSLVAGTAIYGYTF. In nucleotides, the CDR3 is TGTGCCAGCAGCTTAGTAGCCGGGACAGCGATTTATGGCTACACCTTC. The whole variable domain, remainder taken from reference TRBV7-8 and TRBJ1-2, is GAGVSQSPRYKVAKRGQDVALRCDPISGHVSLFWYQQALGQGPEFLTYFQNEAQLDKSGLPSDRFFAERPEGSVSTLKIQRTQQEDSAVYLCASSLVAGTAIYGYTFGSGTRLTVV.

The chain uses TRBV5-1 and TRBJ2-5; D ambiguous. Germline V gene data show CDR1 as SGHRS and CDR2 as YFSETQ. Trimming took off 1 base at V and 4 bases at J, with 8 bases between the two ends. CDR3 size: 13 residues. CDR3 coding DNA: TGCGCCAGCAGCTTGTCGCCGCGAGAGACCCAGTACTTC. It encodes CASSLSPRETQYF.

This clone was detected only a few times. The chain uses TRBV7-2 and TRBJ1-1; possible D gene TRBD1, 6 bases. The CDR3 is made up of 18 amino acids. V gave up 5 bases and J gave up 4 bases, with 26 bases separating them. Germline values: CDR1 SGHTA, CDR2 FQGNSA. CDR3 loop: CASSQGRANRDSGTEAFF. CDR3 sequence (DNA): TGTGCCAGCAGCCAAGGCCGAGCAAACAGGGACTCGGGCACTGAAGCTTTCTTT.

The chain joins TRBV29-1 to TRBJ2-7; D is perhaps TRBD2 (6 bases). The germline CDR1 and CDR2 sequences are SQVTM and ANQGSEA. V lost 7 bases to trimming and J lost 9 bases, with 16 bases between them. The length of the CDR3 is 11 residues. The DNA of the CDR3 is TGCAGCGCACAATCGGAGGGAGTGCAGTACGTC. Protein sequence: CSAQSEGVQYV.

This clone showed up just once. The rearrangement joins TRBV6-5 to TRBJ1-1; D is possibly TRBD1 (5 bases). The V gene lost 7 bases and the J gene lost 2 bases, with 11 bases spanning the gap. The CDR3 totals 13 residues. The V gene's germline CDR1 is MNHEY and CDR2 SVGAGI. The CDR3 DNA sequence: TGTGCCAGCACCCCAAGGGGTAACACTGAAGCTTTCTTT. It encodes CASTPRGNTEAFF.

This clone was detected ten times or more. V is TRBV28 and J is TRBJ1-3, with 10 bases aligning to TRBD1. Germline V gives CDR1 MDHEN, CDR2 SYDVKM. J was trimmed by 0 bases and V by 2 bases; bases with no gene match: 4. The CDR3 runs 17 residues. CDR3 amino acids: CASSLPGQGSSGNTIYF. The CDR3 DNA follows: TGTGCCAGCAGTTTACCGGGACAGGGGAGCTCTGGAAACACCATATATTTT.

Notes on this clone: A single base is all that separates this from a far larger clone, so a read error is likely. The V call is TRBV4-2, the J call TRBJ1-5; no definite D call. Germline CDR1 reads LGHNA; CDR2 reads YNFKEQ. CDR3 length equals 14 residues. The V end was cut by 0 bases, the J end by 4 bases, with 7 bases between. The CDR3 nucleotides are TGTGCCAGCAGCCAAGATGGCAGAAATCAGCCCCAGCATTTT. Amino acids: CASSQDGRNQPQHF.

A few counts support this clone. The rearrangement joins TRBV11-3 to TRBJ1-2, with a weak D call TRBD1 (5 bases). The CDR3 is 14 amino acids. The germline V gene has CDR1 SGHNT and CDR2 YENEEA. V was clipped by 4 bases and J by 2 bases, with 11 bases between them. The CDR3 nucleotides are TGTGCCAGCAGCTGGGGGACGGACAACTATGGCTACACCTTC. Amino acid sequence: CASSWGTDNYGYTF.

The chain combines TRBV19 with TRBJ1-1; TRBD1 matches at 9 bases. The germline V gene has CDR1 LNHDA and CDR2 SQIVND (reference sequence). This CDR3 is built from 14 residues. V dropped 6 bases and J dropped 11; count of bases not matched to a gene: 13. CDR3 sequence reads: CASRKPGQGSWAFF. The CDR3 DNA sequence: TGTGCCAGTAGGAAACCGGGACAGGGTTCGTGGGCTTTCTTT.

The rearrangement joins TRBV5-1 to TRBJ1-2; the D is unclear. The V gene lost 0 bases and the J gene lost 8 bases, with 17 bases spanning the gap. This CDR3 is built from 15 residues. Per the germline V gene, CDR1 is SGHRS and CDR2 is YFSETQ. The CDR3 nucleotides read TGCGCCAGCAGCTTGGGGCCCCTGACCGGGATCGGCTACACCTTC. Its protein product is CASSLGPLTGIGYTF.

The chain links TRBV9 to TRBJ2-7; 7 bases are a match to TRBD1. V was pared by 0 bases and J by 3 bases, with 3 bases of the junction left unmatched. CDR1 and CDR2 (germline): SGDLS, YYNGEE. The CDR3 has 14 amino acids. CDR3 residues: CASSVGGTDYEQYF. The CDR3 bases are TGTGCCAGCAGCGTAGGAGGGACAGACTACGAGCAGTACTTC.

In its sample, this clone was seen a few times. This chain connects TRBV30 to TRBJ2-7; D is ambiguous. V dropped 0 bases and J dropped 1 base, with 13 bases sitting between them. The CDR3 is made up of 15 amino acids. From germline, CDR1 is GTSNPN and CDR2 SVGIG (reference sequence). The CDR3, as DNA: TGTGCCTGGAGTGTCTTTTCAGGCTTGTCCTACGAGCAGTACTTC. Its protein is CAWSVFSGLSYEQYF.

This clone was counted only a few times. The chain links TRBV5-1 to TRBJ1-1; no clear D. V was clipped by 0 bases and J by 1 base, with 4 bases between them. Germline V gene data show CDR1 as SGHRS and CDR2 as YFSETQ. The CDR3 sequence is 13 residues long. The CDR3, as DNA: TGCGCCAGCAGCTTGGACACGAACACTGAAGCTTTCTTT. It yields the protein CASSLDTNTEAFF.

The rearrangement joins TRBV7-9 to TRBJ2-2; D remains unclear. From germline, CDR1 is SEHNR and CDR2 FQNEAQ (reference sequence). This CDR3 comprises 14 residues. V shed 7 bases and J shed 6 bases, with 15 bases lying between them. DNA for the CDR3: TGTGCCAGCAACTGGGGTGCCTCGGCCGGGGAGCTGTTTTTT. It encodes CASNWGASAGELFF.

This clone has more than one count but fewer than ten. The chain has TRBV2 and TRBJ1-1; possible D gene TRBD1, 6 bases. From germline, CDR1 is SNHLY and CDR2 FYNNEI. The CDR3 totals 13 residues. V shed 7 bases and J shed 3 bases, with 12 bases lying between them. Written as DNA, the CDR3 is TGTGCCAGCATCAGGGGTCGGGACACTGAAGCTTTCTTT. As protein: CASIRGRDTEAFF.

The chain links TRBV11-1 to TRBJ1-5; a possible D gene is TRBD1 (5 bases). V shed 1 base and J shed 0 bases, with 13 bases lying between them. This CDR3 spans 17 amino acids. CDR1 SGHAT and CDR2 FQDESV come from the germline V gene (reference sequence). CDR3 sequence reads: CASSLVGHRNSNQPQHF. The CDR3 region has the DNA TGTGCCAGCAGCTTAGTTGGGCACAGGAATAGCAATCAGCCCCAGCATTTT.

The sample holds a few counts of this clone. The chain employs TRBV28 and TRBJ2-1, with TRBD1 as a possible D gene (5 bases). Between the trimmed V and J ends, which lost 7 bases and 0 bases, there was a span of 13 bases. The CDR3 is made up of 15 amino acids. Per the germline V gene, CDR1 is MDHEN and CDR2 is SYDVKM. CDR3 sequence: CASKTLQVSYNEQFF. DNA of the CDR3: TGTGCCAGCAAAACCCTACAGGTCTCCTACAATGAGCAGTTCTTC.

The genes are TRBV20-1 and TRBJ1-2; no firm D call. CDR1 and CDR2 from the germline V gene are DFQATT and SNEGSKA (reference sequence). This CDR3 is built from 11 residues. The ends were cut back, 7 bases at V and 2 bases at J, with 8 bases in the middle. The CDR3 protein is CSGPGNYGYTF. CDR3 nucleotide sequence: TGCAGTGGGCCGGGGAACTATGGCTACACCTTC.

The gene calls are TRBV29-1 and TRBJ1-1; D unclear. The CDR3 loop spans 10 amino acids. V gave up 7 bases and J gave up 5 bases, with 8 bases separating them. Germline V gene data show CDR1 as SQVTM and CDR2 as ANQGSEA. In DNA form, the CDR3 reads TGCAGCGGAATAGTAACTGAAGCTTTCTTT. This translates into CSGIVTEAFF.

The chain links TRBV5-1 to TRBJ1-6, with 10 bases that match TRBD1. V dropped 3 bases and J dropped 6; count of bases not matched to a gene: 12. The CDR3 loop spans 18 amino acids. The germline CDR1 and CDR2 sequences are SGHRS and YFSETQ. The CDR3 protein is CASSYATGGRLLNSPLHF. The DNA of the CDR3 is TGCGCCAGCAGCTACGCGACAGGGGGCCGTCTCCTTAATTCACCCCTCCACTTT.